This TCR beta chain is from a study of blood T cells in healthy people across ages. Study results and limitations: Older age coincided with a roughly linear decline in TCR beta diversity per million T cells.

Together with a sample-barcoded 5' primer, a J-beta primer mix was included in a second PCR lasting about 6 to 11 cycles. There were at least 3 million CDR3-containing paired-end reads obtained from each sample. TCRdb redid the calling of the 5' RACE reads with MiXCR, one entry per CDR3 protein. The sample contains hundreds of thousands of distinct CDR3 sequences, more than 35% of which appear only once. At least 6 micrograms of total RNA were extracted per sample. On this clonotype: The antigen remains unidentified.

This TCR derives from a man older than 75 in good health. The source material was blood.

CDR3 in DNA: TGTGCCAGCAGCTTATTTCGGAGACTAGCGGGAGGTTTTAGGGATGAGCAGTTCTTC. Its translation is CASSLFRRLAGGFRDEQFF. The V and J genes are TRBV7-7 and TRBJ2-1, with TRBD2 matching 13 bases. The CDR3 spans 19 residues. J lost 8 bases, V lost 2 bases, and 15 bases had no gene match. Germline V gene lookup returns CDR1 SSHAT and CDR2 FNYEAQ (reference sequence).